These 27 T cell receptor beta chains originate from one sample sequenced in a study of CD8 T cells in Susac syndrome. Random hexamers were used to reverse transcribe the RNA input (about 0.5 to 1 ug). TCRdb reprocessed the immunoSEQ multiplex PCR reads via MiXCR and lists one record per CDR3 protein. The sample comprises hundreds of thousands of distinct CDR3 sequences, 89% of which are singletons, and more than 0.15% rests with the top ten. Sequencing used CD8+ T cells from PBMCs. The receptors stem from a human donor with multiple sclerosis.

This clonotype was observed a single time. This chain uses TRBV7-8 with TRBJ2-3; D is unclear. V lost 4 bases, J lost 4 bases, and 15 bases lay in between. There are 15 residues in the CDR3. Germline V gene data show CDR1 as SGHVS and CDR2 as FQNEAQ. CDR3 sequence (DNA): TGTGCCAGCAGCTGGCTAGGTAGCAGGCCAGATACGCAGTATTTT. Encoded protein: CASSWLGSRPDTQYF.

The chain links TRBV29-1 to TRBJ2-1; TRBD2 agrees at 14 bases. Looked up from germline, CDR1 is SQVTM and CDR2 is ANQGSEA. This CDR3 contains 14 residues. The junction had 5 bases not matched to a gene; V was cut back by 3 bases and J by 10 bases. The CDR3 loop reads CSVEGLAGVVEQFF. DNA of the CDR3: TGCAGCGTTGAGGGACTAGCGGGAGTGGTAGAGCAGTTCTTC.

The rearrangement links TRBV20-1 to TRBJ2-7; D is tentatively TRBD1 or TRBD2 (5 bases each). The ends were cut back, 5 bases at V and 12 bases at J, with 23 bases in the middle. The CDR3 runs to 13 residues. The germline CDR1 and CDR2 sequences are DFQATT and SNEGSKA (reference sequence). CDR3 in amino acids: CSARGESPVLSYF. For the CDR3, the DNA is TGCAGTGCTCGAGGGGAGTCCCCCGTCTTGTCGTACTTC.

V usage is TRBV14 and J usage is TRBJ2-1; 9 bases are shared with TRBD2. The CDR3 has 18 residues. CDR1 SGHDN and CDR2 FVKESK come from the germline V gene. Trimming cost V 2 bases and J 9 bases; bases outside gene matches: 17. In nucleotides, the CDR3 is TGTGCCAGCAGCCAACTTGGGGCGGGAGGGCCATCGGGGGGTGAGCAGTTCTTC. This sequence encodes CASSQLGAGGPSGGEQFF.

This chain joins TRBV12-3 or TRBV12-4 and TRBJ1-1, with D possibly matching TRBD1 (5 bases). This CDR3 contains 14 residues. The germline V and J ends were trimmed by 7 bases and 4 bases, with 16 bases remaining between them. In DNA form, the CDR3 reads TGTGCCAGCACTTCGGGACTCCCCGTCACTGAAGCTTTCTTT. Its protein product is CASTSGLPVTEAFF.

The chain combines TRBV4-3 with TRBJ1-1; no clear D gene. V lost 1 base to trimming and J lost 0 bases, with 9 bases between them. The CDR3 runs 15 residues. CDR1 LGHNA and CDR2 YSLEER come from the germline V gene. CDR3 bases: TGCGCCAGCAGCCAAGGGCGGGGTTTGAACACTGAAGCTTTCTTT. It is translated as CASSQGRGLNTEAFF.

V is TRBV5-4 and J is TRBJ2-1, with D unresolved. The CDR3 covers 15 residues. Trimming left V 4 bases short and J 0 bases short, with 11 bases between. Germline V lookup: CDR1 SGHNT, CDR2 YYREEE (reference sequence). The CDR3 DNA follows: TGTGCCAGCAGCACTACTCTGAGCTCCTACAATGAGCAGTTCTTC. It yields the protein CASSTTLSSYNEQFF. The variable domain in full, with the rest retrieved from reference TRBV5-4 and TRBJ2-1, is ETGVTQSPTHLIKTRGQQVTLRCSSQSGHNTVSWYQQALGQGPQFIFQYYREEENGRGNFPPRFSGLQFPNYSSELNVNALELDDSALYLCASSTTLSSYNEQFFGPGTRLTVL.

This clonotype came up once. The rearrangement uses TRBV7-3 and TRBJ2-3; the match to TRBD2 covers 9 bases. This CDR3 comprises 17 residues. V was clipped by 3 bases and J by 2 bases; unmatched bases: 9. Germline CDR1 reads SGHTA; CDR2 reads FQGTGA. CDR3 residues: CASSFSLSSGVTDTQYF. CDR3 nucleotides: TGTGCCAGCAGCTTTTCTTTGTCTAGCGGGGTCACAGATACGCAGTATTTT. The full variable domain, completed using reference TRBV7-3 and TRBJ2-3, is GAGVSQTPSNKVTEKGKYVELRCDPISGHTALYWYRQSLGQGPEFLIYFQGTGAADDSGLPNDRFFAVRPEGSVSTLKIQRTERGDSAVYLCASSFSLSSGVTDTQYFGPGTRLTVL.

The chain carries TRBV13 and TRBJ2-7; 9 nucleotides match TRBD1. Germline CDR1 and CDR2: PRHDT and FYEKMQ (reference sequence). Germline trimming cut 5 bases from V and 0 bases from J; bases unmatched to any gene: 8. The CDR3 is 16 amino acids. As DNA, the CDR3 is TGTGCCAGCAGCGGACGGGACAGGGCCAGCTCCTACGAGCAGTACTTC. It codes for CASSGRDRASSYEQYF.

CDR3 nucleotide sequence: TGTGCCAGCAGTCCTTATGTTAATAGCAATGAGCAGTTCTTC. Its protein product is CASSPYVNSNEQFF. V is TRBV6-5 and J is TRBJ2-1; no clear D. The CDR3 runs to 14 residues. Trimming stripped 5 bases from V and 6 bases from J, with 14 bases between. Germline-derived CDR1 and CDR2 are MNHEY and SVGAGI.

V and J are TRBV4-3 and TRBJ2-2, with 11 bases that match TRBD2. Germline lookup yields CDR1 LGHNA and CDR2 YSLEER. V shed 1 base, J shed 6 bases, and the junction held 4 bases outside the gene matches. The CDR3 covers 16 residues. CDR3 region: CASSQAVAGGPGELFF. Written as DNA, the CDR3 is TGCGCCAGCAGCCAAGCGGTAGCGGGGGGGCCCGGGGAGCTGTTTTTT.

V and J are TRBV11-1 and TRBJ2-7, with D possibly called TRBD1 or TRBD2 (5 bases each). Germline V CDR1 and CDR2: SGHAT, FQDESV (reference sequence). V lost 1 base to trimming and J lost 9 bases, with 13 bases between them. The CDR3 spans 13 residues. CDR3 sequence: CASSLVRGGRQYF. For the CDR3, the DNA is TGTGCCAGCAGCTTAGTACGTGGGGGTCGGCAGTACTTC.

V is TRBV4-3 and J is TRBJ2-1, with a possible D match to TRBD2 (6 bases). The V and J ends lost 0 bases and 7 bases respectively, with 13 bases between them. Germline-derived CDR1 and CDR2 are LGHNA and YSLEER. The CDR3 consists of 15 residues. CDR3 loop: CASSQEVGLGNEQFF. The CDR3 DNA follows: TGCGCCAGCAGCCAAGAGGTGGGACTGGGGAATGAGCAGTTCTTC.

The chain combines TRBV12-3 or TRBV12-4 with TRBJ2-2, with a possible D match to TRBD1 (6 bases). The CDR3 has 15 amino acids. Trimming cost V 6 bases and J 3 bases, with 14 bases left between them. The CDR3 bases are TGTGCCAGCAGCCCTCAGGGGTTAGACACCGGGGAGCTGTTTTTT. This encodes CASSPQGLDTGELFF.

This clonotype was seen a single time. This sequence joins TRBV6-6 and TRBJ1-4; possible D gene TRBD1, 5 bases. V shed 0 bases and J shed 4 bases, with 9 bases lying between them. The CDR3 consists of 15 residues. Germline V gives CDR1 MNHNY, CDR2 SVGAGI (reference sequence). CDR3 amino acids: CASSYSGLNNEKLFF. The CDR3, as DNA: TGTGCCAGCAGTTACTCGGGGCTTAATAATGAAAAACTGTTTTTT.

This clonotype was detected only a few times. The rearrangement joins TRBV27 to TRBJ2-3; TRBD2 aligns across 11 bases. The J segment lost 0 bases and the V segment lost 5 bases, leaving 4 bases of the junction unmatched. This CDR3 region has 16 residues. Germline CDR1 and CDR2: MNHEY and SMNVEV (reference sequence). DNA of the CDR3: TGTGCCAGCAGTCAAGGGACTAGCGGAAGCACAGATACGCAGTATTTT. Translating it yields CASSQGTSGSTDTQYF.

The V call is TRBV7-6, the J call TRBJ2-7; TRBD2 matches at 9 bases. V dropped 5 bases and J dropped 5; count of bases not matched to a gene: 7. The CDR3 spans 14 residues. The germline V gene encodes CDR1 SGHVS and CDR2 FNYEAQ. The CDR3 region has the DNA TGTGCCAGCAGCGATAGCGGGAGCGGCCACGAGCAGTACTTC. Amino acid sequence: CASSDSGSGHEQYF. Drawing the rest from reference TRBV7-6 and TRBJ2-7, the complete variable domain is GAGVSQSPRYKVTKRGQDVALRCDPISGHVSLYWYRQALGQGPEFLTYFNYEAQQDKSGLPNDRFSAERPEGSISTLTIQRTEQRDSAMYRCASSDSGSGHEQYFGPGTRLTVT.

The V gene is TRBV20-1, the J gene TRBJ2-7, with D tentatively TRBD2 (6 bases). The length of the CDR3 is 16 residues. CDR1 DFQATT and CDR2 SNEGSKA come from the germline V gene (reference sequence). V was trimmed by 2 bases and J by 1 base, leaving 18 bases between them. CDR3: CSARQLFEGGSYEQYF. The CDR3 nucleotides read TGCAGTGCTAGACAGCTTTTTGAGGGAGGTTCCTACGAGCAGTACTTC.

The chain couples TRBV29-1 to TRBJ2-5; D is unclear. Germline CDR1 and CDR2: SQVTM and ANQGSEA. This CDR3 has 15 amino acids. The germline V and J ends were trimmed by 1 base and 4 bases, with 16 bases remaining between them. CDR3 nucleotide sequence: TGCAGCGTTGAAGGAACCGTCTCAACCCCAGAGACCCAGTACTTC. Encoded protein: CSVEGTVSTPETQYF.

This rearrangement joins TRBV12-3 or TRBV12-4 to TRBJ2-7; 9 nucleotides align to TRBD2. This CDR3 comprises 16 residues. The V and J ends lost 10 bases and 4 bases, in that order; junction bases with no gene match: 17. CDR3 in DNA: TGTGCCACCCGGGGGTTTACGACTAGCGGAGAATACGAGCAGTACTTC. This translates into CATRGFTTSGEYEQYF.

The CDR3 DNA follows: TGTGCCAGCAGCAGAACACAGGGGGCAGGGGAGACCCAGTACTTC. Amino acids: CASSRTQGAGETQYF. This chain connects TRBV11-2 to TRBJ2-5; 9 positions agree with TRBD1. The CDR3 contains 15 residues. Per germline, CDR1 SGHAT and CDR2 FQNNGV. J gave up 5 bases and V 5 bases, and 9 bases lay outside the gene matches.

This clonotype has just one count. The J gene is TRBJ2-1, the V gene TRBV10-3; 7 positions match TRBD1. In germline, CDR1 is ENHRY, CDR2 SYGVKD. The J segment lost 6 bases and the V segment lost 3 bases, leaving 5 bases of the junction unmatched. The CDR3 consists of 14 residues. The CDR3 region is CAISDRAGGNEQFF. The CDR3 nucleotides are TGTGCCATCAGTGACCGGGCAGGGGGCAATGAGCAGTTCTTC.

This sequence joins TRBV27 and TRBJ2-3; 9 bases fit TRBD1. Germline V gene lookup returns CDR1 MNHEY and CDR2 SMNVEV (reference sequence). With V trimmed by 4 bases and J by 3 bases, 2 bases remained unmatched. The CDR3 has 14 amino acids. The CDR3 region has the DNA TGTGCCAGCAGTTACGGGACAGGGACAGATACGCAGTATTTT. It specifies CASSYGTGTDTQYF.

The rearrangement uses TRBV6-6 and TRBJ2-7, with 10 bases identical to TRBD2. CDR3 size: 15 residues. V shed 8 bases, J shed 2 bases, and the junction held 9 bases outside the gene matches. Germline values: CDR1 MNHNY, CDR2 SVGAGI (reference sequence). CDR3 DNA sequence: TGTGCCAGCCGCAAGTCCGGGACTAGCGCCTACGAGCAGTACTTC. As protein: CASRKSGTSAYEQYF.

The chain employs TRBV6-2 or TRBV6-3 and TRBJ2-1; D gene unclear. V lost 6 bases and J 5 bases, leaving 11 bases between the germline ends. The CDR3 loop spans 13 amino acids. Looked up from germline, CDR1 is MNHEY and CDR2 is SVGEGT. DNA of the CDR3: TGTGCCAGCAGCTTTTACAGAGACAATGAGCAGTTCTTC. It encodes CASSFYRDNEQFF.

This chain connects TRBV6-1 to TRBJ1-3; perhaps TRBD1 as D (5 bases). The CDR3 spans 17 residues. The ends were cut back, 8 bases at V and 0 bases at J, with 20 bases in the middle. CDR1 is MNHNS and CDR2 is SASEGT in the germline V gene. CDR3 region: CASSSQVGAFSGNTIYF. The CDR3 nucleotides are TGTGCCAGCTCAAGCCAGGTCGGGGCTTTCTCTGGAAACACCATATATTTT.

The rearrangement links TRBV30 to TRBJ1-1; unclear D gene. V gave up 3 bases and J gave up 0 bases, with 5 bases separating them. The CDR3 covers 12 residues. Germline loops: CDR1 GTSNPN, CDR2 SVGIG (reference sequence). The CDR3 protein is CAWSSLNTEAFF. CDR3 DNA: TGTGCCTGGAGCAGTTTGAACACTGAAGCTTTCTTT.